The 21 T cell receptor beta chains in this list originate from one sample, sequenced in a study of blood T cell repertoires in COVID-19. Here immunoSEQ multiplex PCR was the method, and the copy in TCRdb shows in-frame clones only, minus some. The data hold roughly 250,000 clones, with more than 75% observed a single time. Material: PBMCs or T cells enriched from blood (not recorded which). All receptors come from a woman between 40 and 50 years old with acute COVID-19.

The V gene is TRBV30, the J gene TRBJ2-1; D gene unclear. Germline V gene sequence: CDR1 GTSNPN, CDR2 SVGIG (reference sequence). Trimming left V 2 bases short and J 2 bases short, with 10 bases between. This CDR3 has 14 amino acids. CDR3 nucleotides: TGTGCCTGGAGTAGGCGGCATGCCTACAATGAGCAGTTCTTC. It codes for CAWSRRHAYNEQFF.

The chain employs TRBV18 and TRBJ1-1; D gene uncertain. This CDR3 comprises 15 residues. Germline CDR1 reads KGHSH; CDR2 reads LQKENI. V shed 2 bases and J shed 2 bases, with 12 bases lying between them. The CDR3 here is CASSPIQESNTEAFF. CDR3 bases: TGTGCCAGCTCACCAATCCAAGAAAGCAACACTGAAGCTTTCTTT. The full variable domain, with the rest looked up from reference TRBV18 and TRBJ1-1, is NAGVMQNPRHLVRRRGQEARLRCSPMKGHSHVYWYRQLPEEGLKFMVYLQKENIIDESGMPKERFSAEFPKEGPSILRIQQVVRGDSAAYFCASSPIQESNTEAFFGQGTRLTVV.

The rearrangement joins TRBV19 to TRBJ1-3; D is uncertain. This CDR3 contains 14 residues. Trimming pared 5 bases from V and 1 base from J, leaving 9 bases between. Germline CDR1 is LNHDA and CDR2 is SQIVND (reference sequence). The CDR3 loop is CASSPETSGNTIYF. For the CDR3, the DNA is TGTGCCAGTAGTCCAGAAACATCTGGAAACACCATATATTTT.

CDR3 in DNA: TGTGCCAGCAGCTCCCGGGACAACTCCTACGAGCAGTACTTC. This encodes CASSSRDNSYEQYF. The rearrangement uses TRBV11-1 and TRBJ2-7; D is possibly TRBD1 (6 bases). Trimming shortened V by 4 bases and J by 0 bases, and 10 bases separated the two germline ends. The germline V gene has CDR1 SGHAT and CDR2 FQDESV (reference sequence). The CDR3 runs 14 residues.

This chain joins TRBV11-2 and TRBJ2-7, with D perhaps matching TRBD2 (5 bases). Trimming took off 6 bases at V and 3 bases at J, with 15 bases between the two ends. Germline assignment: CDR1 SGHAT and CDR2 FQNNGV. The CDR3 is 14 amino acids. The CDR3 spells CASRASPGIYEQYF. CDR3 coding DNA: TGTGCCAGCAGAGCATCGCCGGGGATCTACGAGCAGTACTTC. The complete variable domain, with remaining parts taken from reference TRBV11-2 and TRBJ2-7, reads EAGVAQSPRYKIIEKRQSVAFWCNPISGHATLYWYQQILGQGPKLLIQFQNNGVVDDSQLPKDRFSAERLKGVDSTLKIQPAKLEDSAVYLCASRASPGIYEQYFGPGTRLTVT.

V gene TRBV6-5 combines with J gene TRBJ1-2; perhaps TRBD1 as D (5 bases). Trimming removed 7 bases from V and 3 bases from J, with 9 bases in between. CDR1 is MNHEY, CDR2 SVGAGI, per germline. This CDR3 contains 12 residues. Here the CDR3 reads CASKLQDYGYTF. CDR3 DNA: TGTGCCAGCAAACTACAGGACTATGGCTACACCTTC.

This clone was observed once. The chain couples TRBV6-5 to TRBJ2-7; perhaps TRBD1 as D (6 bases). Germline V gene data show CDR1 as MNHEY and CDR2 as SVGAGI. This CDR3 comprises 15 residues. Trimming stripped 0 bases from V and 1 base from J, with 10 bases between. The CDR3 sequence: CASSYSPQGSYEQYF. CDR3 coding DNA: TGTGCCAGCAGTTACTCTCCACAGGGTTCCTACGAGCAGTACTTC.

The J gene is TRBJ1-2, the V gene TRBV6-5, with 7 positions matching TRBD1. The CDR3 has 13 residues. The germline V gene has CDR1 MNHEY and CDR2 SVGAGI. With 6 bases clipped from V and 6 bases from J, the junction kept 7 bases outside the gene matches. CDR3 amino acids: CASRAGQLDGYTF. The CDR3 region has the DNA TGTGCCAGCAGGGCGGGACAGCTTGATGGCTACACCTTC.

This clone was counted only a few times. V and J are TRBV5-4 and TRBJ1-2, with 10 nucleotides matching TRBD1. Germline V gene data show CDR1 as SGHNT and CDR2 as YYREEE (reference sequence). V gave up 2 bases and J gave up 6 bases; unmatched junction bases: 7. This CDR3 is built from 15 residues. In nucleotides, the CDR3 is TGTGCCAGCAGCTTTAGGACAGGGGGGGATGATGGCTACACCTTC. Encoded protein: CASSFRTGGDDGYTF. The full variable domain, in which reference TRBV5-4 and TRBJ1-2 provide the parts outside the CDR3, is ETGVTQSPTHLIKTRGQQVTLRCSSQSGHNTVSWYQQALGQGPQFIFQYYREEENGRGNFPPRFSGLQFPNYSSELNVNALELDDSALYLCASSFRTGGDDGYTFGSGTRLTVV.

The V call is TRBV12-1, the J call TRBJ2-1; the DNA was not used to check the table's D call, TRBD2. TRBV12-1 is noted as a pseudogene. This CDR3 has 14 amino acids. CDR3 amino acids: CASSSSGKDNEQFF. The DNA of the CDR3 is TGTGCCAGCAGCTCCAGCGGGAAGGACAATGAGCAGTTCTTC.

The gene calls are TRBV5-6 and TRBJ1-4; 7 bases align to TRBD1. Per the germline V gene, CDR1 is SGHDT and CDR2 is YYEEEE. The CDR3 is made up of 16 amino acids. With V trimmed by 2 bases and J by 0 bases, 4 bases remained unmatched. The CDR3 DNA is TGTGCCAGCAGCTTCGGGACAGCAGCAACTAATGAAAAACTGTTTTTT. Protein: CASSFGTAATNEKLFF.

The rearrangement links TRBV5-1 to TRBJ2-4, with TRBD1 matching 9 bases. J lost 0 bases, V lost 4 bases, and 5 bases had no gene match. Germline CDR1 SGHRS, CDR2 YFSETQ. The CDR3 has 16 amino acids. In DNA form, the CDR3 reads TGCGCCAGCAGCGACGGGACAGGGCTAGCCAAAAACATTCAGTACTTC. Protein product: CASSDGTGLAKNIQYF. Full variable domain (missing parts from reference TRBV5-1 and TRBJ2-4): KAGVTQTPRYLIKTRGQQVTLSCSPISGHRSVSWYQQTPGQGLQFLFEYFSETQRNKGNFPGRFSGRQFSNSRSEMNVSTLELGDSALYLCASSDGTGLAKNIQYFGAGTRLSVL.

The V gene is TRBV3-1 (or the pseudogene TRBV3-2), the J gene TRBJ1-2, with TRBD1 matching 7 bases. V shed 1 base and J 2 bases; nucleotides not matched to a gene: 4. This CDR3 spans 15 amino acids. Germline V gene lookup returns CDR1 LGHDT and CDR2 YNNKEL (reference sequence). As DNA, the CDR3 is TGTGCCAGCAGCCAAGGGGACAGCCTAAACTATGGCTACACCTTC. Translating it yields CASSQGDSLNYGYTF.

The CDR3 spells CASSGGASGSSYNEQFF. The CDR3 nucleotides read TGTGCCAGCAGTGGGGGCGCTAGCGGGAGCTCCTACAATGAGCAGTTCTTC. The rearrangement joins TRBV2 to TRBJ2-1; 10 positions agree with TRBD2. The CDR3 runs to 17 residues. CDR1 and CDR2 (germline): SNHLY, FYNNEI. Trimming at V came to 4 bases and at J to 0 bases, leaving 6 bases not matched to a gene.

The genes are TRBV3-1 (or the pseudogene TRBV3-2) and TRBJ1-1; 10 nucleotides line up with TRBD1. Trimming took 3 bases from V and 5 from J; bases not matched to a gene: 3. Germline-derived CDR1 and CDR2 are LGHDT and YNNKEL (reference sequence). The CDR3 contains 14 residues. The CDR3, as DNA: TGTGCCAGCAGCCAGTTGGACAGGGGGACTGAAGCTTTCTTT. Protein product: CASSQLDRGTEAFF.

This chain joins TRBV6-5 and TRBJ1-4; no definite D call. The CDR3 extends over 15 amino acids. Looked up from germline, CDR1 is MNHEY and CDR2 is SVGAGI. Trimming took 6 bases from V and 3 from J, leaving 14 bases between them. CDR3 nucleotide sequence: TGTGCCAGCAGACTATTGGTCAGCCCTAATGAAAAACTGTTTTTT. Amino acids: CASRLLVSPNEKLFF.

Only one count was recorded for this clone. The chain combines TRBV6-5 with TRBJ1-1; a weak D match, TRBD1 (6 bases). Trimming took 6 bases from V and 8 from J, leaving 10 bases between them. The V gene's germline CDR1 is MNHEY and CDR2 SVGAGI. The CDR3 has 11 amino acids. The CDR3 sequence: CASRRQVEAFF. CDR3 in DNA: TGTGCCAGCAGGCGACAGGTGGAAGCTTTCTTT.

This clone occurred many times. The chain recombines TRBV19 with TRBJ1-6, with 10 bases that match TRBD1. The V gene end was trimmed by 6 bases and the J gene end by 7 bases; junction bases not matched to a gene: 6. The CDR3 length is 15 residues. Germline CDR1 reads LNHDA; CDR2 reads SQIVND (reference sequence). The CDR3 region is CASRNLGQGNSPLHF. CDR3 sequence (DNA): TGTGCCAGTAGAAACCTGGGACAGGGGAATTCACCCCTCCACTTT.

The chain is built from TRBV2 and TRBJ2-1; D is undetermined. Germline V gene data show CDR1 as SNHLY and CDR2 as FYNNEI. The CDR3 is 16 residues long. The ends were cut back, 7 bases at V and 0 bases at J, with 16 bases in the middle. Here the CDR3 DNA reads TGTGCCAGCATTAACCACCGGAACAGCTCCTACAATGAGCAGTTCTTC. It yields the protein CASINHRNSSYNEQFF.

This chain connects TRBV27 to TRBJ2-3, with 13 bases matching TRBD2. V lost 2 bases to trimming and J lost 0 bases; unmatched junction nucleotides: 11. The CDR3 runs 20 residues. The germline gives CDR1 MNHEY, CDR2 SMNVEV (reference sequence). The CDR3 loop reads CASSLRKGLAGTFSTDTQYF. CDR3 DNA: TGTGCCAGCAGTTTACGAAAGGGACTAGCGGGAACTTTTAGCACAGATACGCAGTATTTT.

This chain joins TRBV30 and TRBJ2-1; possible D gene TRBD2, 6 bases. The V gene's germline CDR1 is GTSNPN and CDR2 SVGIG (reference sequence). CDR3 size: 14 residues. Trimming left V 2 bases short and J 4 bases short, with 12 bases between. The CDR3 sequence: CAWSSLAHYNEQFF. CDR3 DNA sequence: TGTGCCTGGAGTAGTCTAGCGCATTACAATGAGCAGTTCTTC.